One sample yielded the 6 T cell receptor beta chains listed below, sequenced in a study of shared clonotypes between healthy human individuals. Sequencing used immunoSEQ multiplex PCR; TCRdb keeps in-frame clones, though not all of them. The sample records some 2,500,000 clones, roughly 93% being singletons. Source material: naive CD4+ T cells from PBMCs. Documented subset: CD45RA+ positively selected. These receptors originate from a young man in good health. Some clones in this sample may be carry-over from other donors' samples.

A single count supports this clone. At one end the junction does not follow the germline gene, possibly because of a read error. The genes are TRBV9 and TRBJ2-6; possibly TRBD1 for D (5 bases). The CDR3 contains 17 residues. CDR1 and CDR2 from the germline V gene are SGDLS and YYNGEE. The CDR3 DNA reads as TGTGCCAGCAGCGTATCCCCCCTATTATCTGGGGCCAACATCCTGACTTTC. Translation gives CASSVSPLLSGANILTF.

The chain joins TRBV9 to TRBJ2-3; the match to TRBD2 covers 8 bases. The CDR3 totals 18 residues. V trimming: 5 bases; J trimming: 2 bases; junction bases outside the gene matches: 16. The germline gives CDR1 SGDLS, CDR2 YYNGEE. CDR3 loop: CASRGGASGWSPTDTQYF. CDR3 DNA sequence: TGTGCCAGCAGAGGGGGGGCTAGCGGGTGGTCCCCCACAGATACGCAGTATTTT.

About this clone itself: The same CDR3 can be traced to other DNA sequences in this sample. This chain joins TRBV18 and TRBJ1-5; the D is unclear. The length of the CDR3 is 13 residues. The V end was cut by 3 bases, the J end by 3 bases, with 6 bases between. Germline loops: CDR1 KGHSH, CDR2 LQKENI. CDR3 protein: CASSPSNNQPQHF. The CDR3 DNA reads as TGTGCCAGCTCACCCTCAAACAATCAGCCCCAGCATTTT.

The V call is TRBV4-1, the J call TRBJ1-3; D call uncertain. V lost 2 bases and J lost 0, with 8 bases in between. The CDR3 extends over 15 amino acids. Germline values: CDR1 MGHRA, CDR2 YSYEKL. CDR3 loop: CASSQFLLSGNTIYF. The CDR3 DNA follows: TGCGCCAGCAGCCAATTTCTACTCTCTGGAAACACCATATATTTT.

The table lists this clone with a few counts. The identical CDR3 is also encoded by other nucleotide sequences in the sample. The V gene is TRBV18, the J gene TRBJ2-5; TRBD1 might be the D (5 bases). Per the germline V gene, CDR1 is KGHSH and CDR2 is LQKENI. Trimming cost V 6 bases and J 0 bases, with 8 bases left between them. The CDR3 has 13 residues. CDR3: CASSPGYQETQYF. The CDR3 region has the DNA TGTGCCAGCTCCCCAGGGTACCAAGAGACCCAGTACTTC.

This clone was found a few times. A read error may produce the germline difference seen at one junction end. V gene TRBV25-1 combines with J gene TRBJ1-4; D unresolved. Looked up from germline, CDR1 is MGHDK and CDR2 is SYGVNS. This CDR3 is 11 amino acids long. The chain's CDR3 is CASSGGRVVSF. CDR3 DNA sequence: TGTGCCAGCAGTGGGGGTCGGGTCGTCAGCTTT.